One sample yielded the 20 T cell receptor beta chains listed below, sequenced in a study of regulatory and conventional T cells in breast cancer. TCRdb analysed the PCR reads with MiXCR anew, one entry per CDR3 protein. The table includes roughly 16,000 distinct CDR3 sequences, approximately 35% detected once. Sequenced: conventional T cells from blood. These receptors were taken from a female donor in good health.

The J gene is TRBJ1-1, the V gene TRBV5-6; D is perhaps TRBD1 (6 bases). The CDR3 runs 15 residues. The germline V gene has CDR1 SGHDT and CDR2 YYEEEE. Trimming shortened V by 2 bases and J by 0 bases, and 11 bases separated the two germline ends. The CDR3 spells CASSLRGRLNTEAFF. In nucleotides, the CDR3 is TGTGCCAGCAGCTTAAGGGGGAGGCTGAACACTGAAGCTTTCTTT.

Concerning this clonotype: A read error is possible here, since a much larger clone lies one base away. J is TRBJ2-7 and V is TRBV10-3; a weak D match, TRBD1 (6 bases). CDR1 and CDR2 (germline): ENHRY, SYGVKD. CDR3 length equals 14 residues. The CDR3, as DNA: TGTGCCATCAGTGATGGCAGGGGTAATTCCGAGCAGTGCTTC. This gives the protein CAISDGRGNSEQCF.

CDR3 coding DNA: TGTGCCAGTAGTATCGTCAATTTAGCGGGGGGACGGAATACGCAGTATTTT. It translates to CASSIVNLAGGRNTQYF. The genes are TRBV19 and TRBJ2-3; 10 bases are shared with TRBD2. With 3 bases clipped from V and 7 bases from J, the junction kept 13 bases outside the gene matches. The CDR3 covers 17 residues. Germline V CDR1 and CDR2: LNHDA, SQIVND (reference sequence).

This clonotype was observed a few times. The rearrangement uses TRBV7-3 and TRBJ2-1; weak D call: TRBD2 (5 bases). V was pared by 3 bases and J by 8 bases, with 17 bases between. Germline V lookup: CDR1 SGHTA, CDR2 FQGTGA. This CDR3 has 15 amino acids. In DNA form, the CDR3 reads TGTGCCAGCAGCTTTTCAGCGGCCGGCCTGGATGAGCAGTTCTTC. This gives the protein CASSFSAAGLDEQFF.

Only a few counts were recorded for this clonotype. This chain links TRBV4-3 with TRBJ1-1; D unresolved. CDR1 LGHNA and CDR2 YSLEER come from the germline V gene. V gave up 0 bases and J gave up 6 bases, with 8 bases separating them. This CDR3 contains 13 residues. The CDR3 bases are TGCGCCAGCAGCCAAGAACGGGCCGCTGAAGCTTTCTTT. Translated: CASSQERAAEAFF.

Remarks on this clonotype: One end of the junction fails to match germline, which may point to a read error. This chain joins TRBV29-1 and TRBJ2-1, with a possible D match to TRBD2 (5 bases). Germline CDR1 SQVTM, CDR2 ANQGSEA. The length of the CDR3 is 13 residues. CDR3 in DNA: TGCAGCGGAGCAGCTAGCTCCTACAATGGGCAGTTCTTC. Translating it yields CSGAASSYNGQFF.

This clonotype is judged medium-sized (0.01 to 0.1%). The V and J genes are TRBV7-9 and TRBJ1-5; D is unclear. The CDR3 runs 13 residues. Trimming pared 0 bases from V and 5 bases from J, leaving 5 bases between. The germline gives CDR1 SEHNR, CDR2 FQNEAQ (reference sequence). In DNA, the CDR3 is TGTGCCAGCAGCTTAGCGGTACATCAGCCCCAGCATTTT. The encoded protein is CASSLAVHQPQHF.

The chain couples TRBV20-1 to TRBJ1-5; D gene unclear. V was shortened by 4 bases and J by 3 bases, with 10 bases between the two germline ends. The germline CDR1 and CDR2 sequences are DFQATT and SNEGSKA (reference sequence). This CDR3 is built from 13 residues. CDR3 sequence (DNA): TGCAGTGCTACGGAAACCCTCAATCAGCCCCAGCATTTT. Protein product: CSATETLNQPQHF.

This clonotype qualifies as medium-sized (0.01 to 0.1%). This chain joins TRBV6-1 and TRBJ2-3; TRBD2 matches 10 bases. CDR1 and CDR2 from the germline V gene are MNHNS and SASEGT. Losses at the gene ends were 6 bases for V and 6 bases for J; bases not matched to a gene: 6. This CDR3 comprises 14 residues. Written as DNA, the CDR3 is TGTGCCAGCAGGCCCACTAGCGGGGCCGATACGCAGTATTTT. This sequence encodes CASRPTSGADTQYF.

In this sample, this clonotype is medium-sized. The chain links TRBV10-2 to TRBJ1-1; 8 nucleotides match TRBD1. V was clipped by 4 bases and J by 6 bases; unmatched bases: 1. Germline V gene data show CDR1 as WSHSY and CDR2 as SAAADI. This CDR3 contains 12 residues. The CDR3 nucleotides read TGCGCCAGCAGTGGACAGGGGTCTGAAGCTTTCTTT. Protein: CASSGQGSEAFF.

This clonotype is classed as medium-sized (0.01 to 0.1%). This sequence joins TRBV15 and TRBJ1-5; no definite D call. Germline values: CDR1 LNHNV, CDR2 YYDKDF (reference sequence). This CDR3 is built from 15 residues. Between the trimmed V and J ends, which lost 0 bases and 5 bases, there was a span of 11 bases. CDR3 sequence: CATSREQTRHQPQHF. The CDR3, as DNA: TGTGCCACCAGCAGAGAACAAACCCGCCATCAGCCCCAGCATTTT. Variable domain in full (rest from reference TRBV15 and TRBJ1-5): DAMVIQNPRYQVTQFGKPVTLSCSQTLNHNVMYWYQQKSSQAPKLLFHYYDKDFNNEADTPDNFQSRRPNTSFCFLDIRSPGLGDTAMYLCATSREQTRHQPQHFGDGTRLSIL.

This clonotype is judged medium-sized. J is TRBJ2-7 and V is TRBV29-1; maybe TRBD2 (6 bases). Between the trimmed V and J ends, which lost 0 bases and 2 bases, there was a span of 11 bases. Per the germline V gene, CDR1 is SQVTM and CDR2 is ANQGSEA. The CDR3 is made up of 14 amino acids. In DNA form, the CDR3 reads TGCAGCGTTGAAGAGGGGGGAGGCGCCTACGAGCAGTACTTC. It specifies CSVEEGGGAYEQYF.

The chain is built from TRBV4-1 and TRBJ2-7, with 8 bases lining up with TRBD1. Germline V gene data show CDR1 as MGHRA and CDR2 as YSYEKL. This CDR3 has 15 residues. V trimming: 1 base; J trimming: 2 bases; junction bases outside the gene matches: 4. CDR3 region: CASSQGPGQAYEQYF. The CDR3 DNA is TGCGCCAGCAGCCAAGGACCGGGACAGGCCTACGAGCAGTACTTC.

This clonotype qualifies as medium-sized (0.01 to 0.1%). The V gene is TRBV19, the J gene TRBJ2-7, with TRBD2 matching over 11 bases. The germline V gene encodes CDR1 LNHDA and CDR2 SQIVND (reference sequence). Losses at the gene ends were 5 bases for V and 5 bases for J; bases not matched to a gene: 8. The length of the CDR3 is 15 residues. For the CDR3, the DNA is TGTGCCAGTAGTGCACTAGCGGGGGCAGTGAACGAGCAGTACTTC. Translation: CASSALAGAVNEQYF.

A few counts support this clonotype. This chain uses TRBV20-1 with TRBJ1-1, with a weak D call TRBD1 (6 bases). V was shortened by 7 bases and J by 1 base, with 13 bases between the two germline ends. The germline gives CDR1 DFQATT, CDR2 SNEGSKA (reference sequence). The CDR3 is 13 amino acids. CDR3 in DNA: TGCAGTGGTCCCGGACAGAAGAACACTGAAGCTTTCTTT. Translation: CSGPGQKNTEAFF.

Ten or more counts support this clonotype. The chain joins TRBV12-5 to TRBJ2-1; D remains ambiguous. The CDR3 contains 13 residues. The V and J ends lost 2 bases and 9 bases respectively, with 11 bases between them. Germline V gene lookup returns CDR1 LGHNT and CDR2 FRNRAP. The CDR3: CASGLPLTGEQFF. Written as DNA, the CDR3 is TGTGCTAGTGGTTTGCCTCTTACCGGTGAGCAGTTCTTC.

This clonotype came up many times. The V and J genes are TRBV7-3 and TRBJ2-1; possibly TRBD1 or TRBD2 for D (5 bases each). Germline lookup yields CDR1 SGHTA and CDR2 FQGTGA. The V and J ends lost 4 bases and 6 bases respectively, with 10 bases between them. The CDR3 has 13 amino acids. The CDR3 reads CASSSDGGNEQFF. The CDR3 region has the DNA TGTGCCAGCAGCTCCGATGGGGGCAATGAGCAGTTCTTC.

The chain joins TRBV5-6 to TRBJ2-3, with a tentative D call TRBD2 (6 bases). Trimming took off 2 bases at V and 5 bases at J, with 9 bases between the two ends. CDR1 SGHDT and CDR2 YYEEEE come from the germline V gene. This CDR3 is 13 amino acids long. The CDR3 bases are TGTGCCAGCAGCTTCGGGGGAGAAGATACGCAGTATTTT. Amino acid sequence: CASSFGGEDTQYF. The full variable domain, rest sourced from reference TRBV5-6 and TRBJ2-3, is DAGVTQSPTHLIKTRGQQVTLRCSPKSGHDTVSWYQQALGQGPQFIFQYYEEEERQRGNFPDRFSGHQFPNYSSELNVNALLLGDSALYLCASSFGGEDTQYFGPGTRLTVL.

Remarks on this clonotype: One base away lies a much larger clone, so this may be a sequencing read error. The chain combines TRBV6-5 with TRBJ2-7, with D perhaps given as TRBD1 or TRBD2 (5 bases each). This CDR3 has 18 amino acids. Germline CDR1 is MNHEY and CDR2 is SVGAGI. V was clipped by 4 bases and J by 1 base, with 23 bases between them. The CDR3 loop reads CASSSDPLGTGYSYEQYF. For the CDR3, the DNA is TGTGCCAGCAGTTCCGACCCCTTAGGGACGGGCTATTCCTACGAGCAGTACTTC.

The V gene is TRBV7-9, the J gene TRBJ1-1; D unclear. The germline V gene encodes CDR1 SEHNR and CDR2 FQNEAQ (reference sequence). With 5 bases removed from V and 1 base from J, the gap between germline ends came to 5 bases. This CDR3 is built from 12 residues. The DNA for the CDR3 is TGTGCCAGCAGCCACCCGAACACTGAAGCTTTCTTT. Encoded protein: CASSHPNTEAFF.